The present entry profiles one TCR beta chain with its context. Its antigen is undetermined. These data belong to a study of cytomegalovirus exposure and HLA in healthy donors. Study conclusions and caveats: The listing of fewer than 200 TCR beta chains classed them as cytomegalovirus-associated.

The CDR3 is 19 residues long. Trimming pared 0 bases from V and 5 bases from J, leaving 24 bases between. Germline V gene data show CDR1 as SGDLS and CDR2 as YYNGEE. In the PCR, 60 Vbeta and 13 Jbeta primers were used. Only in-frame clones appear in the TCRdb table, and some are missing; sequencing was by immunoSEQ multiplex PCR. The data hold under 200,000 clones, with around 83% observed a single time. The clonotype comes from a girl aged 2 to 10 in good health and CMV-seropositive. This sequence joins TRBV9 and TRBJ1-5, with a possible D match to TRBD1 (5 bases). The sample was PBMCs. CDR3 in amino acids: CASSVAVGRLPNMDQPQHF. The CDR3 DNA reads as TGTGCCAGCAGCGTAGCCGTGGGGCGCCTCCCCAATATGGATCAGCCCCAGCATTTT.